Following are 5 T cell receptor beta chains from one sample sequenced in a study of blood T cells in healthy people across ages (dated by TCRdb to the mid-2010s). The library came from 5' RACE. Sequencing took place on an Illumina HiSeq 2500. A second PCR of roughly 6 to 11 cycles was performed with a sample-barcoded 5' primer and a J-beta primer mix. In-frame beta chains were kept once TCRdb had trimmed the public reads at Q25 with fastp and called clones with MiXCR. Merged by CDR3 protein, the rows form single entries marked with the most common genes and DNA. Present in this sample are fewer than 900,000 distinct CDR3 sequences, roughly 43% of which were seen just once. The ten largest clones capture 20% to 25% of the sample. Sequenced input: blood. The receptors come from a woman aged 55 to 70 in good health.

For this clonotype: One end of the junction does not line up with germline, which may come from a read error. V is TRBV12-3 or TRBV12-4 and J is TRBJ2-5; TRBD2 matches 10 bases. The CDR3 is 16 residues long. CDR3 nucleotide sequence: TGTACCAGCAGTTTAGAAGCGGGAGGGACATCGGAGACCCAGTACTTC. Translating it yields CTSSLEAGGTSETQYF.

In its sample, this clonotype was seen a few times. V usage is TRBV27 and J usage is TRBJ2-3, with D possibly being TRBD1 or TRBD2 (5 bases each). The V end lost 3 bases, the J end lost 2 bases, and 18 bases lay between the germline ends. Germline V lookup: CDR1 MNHEY, CDR2 SMNVEV (reference sequence). The CDR3 runs to 17 residues. CDR3 bases: TGTGCCAGCAGTTTGGGACCTAACAATAGGGTCACAGATACGCAGTATTTT. It translates to CASSLGPNNRVTDTQYF.

The chain carries TRBV6-6 and TRBJ1-1, with D perhaps TRBD1 (5 bases). The CDR3 extends over 13 amino acids. Germline CDR1 MNHNY, CDR2 SVGAGI (reference sequence). The ends were cut back, 6 bases at V and 6 bases at J, with 14 bases in the middle. The CDR3 DNA reads TGTGCCAGCAGCGGTACGGGGGGTGCTGAAGCTTTCTTT. Protein product: CASSGTGGAEAFF.

This clonotype was observed a handful of times. V and J are TRBV3-1 and TRBJ2-1; 11 nucleotides match TRBD2. This CDR3 has 15 amino acids. Germline CDR1 LGHDT, CDR2 YNNKEL (reference sequence). Trimming at V came to 4 bases and at J to 8 bases, leaving 7 bases not matched to a gene. The CDR3: CASSPGLAAGDEQFF. The CDR3 nucleotides read TGTGCCAGCAGCCCGGGACTAGCGGCAGGCGATGAGCAGTTCTTC.

This clonotype showed up just a few times. The chain uses TRBV9 and TRBJ2-3, with TRBD2 matching 10 bases. The J segment lost 2 bases and the V segment lost 0 bases, leaving 6 bases of the junction unmatched. The CDR3 extends over 17 amino acids. Germline V gene lookup returns CDR1 SGDLS and CDR2 YYNGEE. This chain's CDR3 is CASSVGAGGPPTDTQYF. In DNA, the CDR3 is TGTGCCAGCAGCGTAGGAGCGGGGGGGCCCCCCACAGATACGCAGTATTTT.